This is a list of T cell receptor beta chains from one sample in a study of blood T cell repertoires in COVID-19. The data were produced by immunoSEQ multiplex PCR, yet TCRdb's version contains in-frame clones alone and is incomplete. The sample carries under 250,000 clones, 83% recorded once. Sequencing used PBMCs or T cells enriched from blood (not recorded which). These receptors all stem from a woman aged 35 to 49 who had been exposed to COVID-19. The CDR3 runs from the conserved cysteine through the conserved F or W. The D gene is left open where the match is weak. Clone size is shown for a subset of rows, as once, few, many or a class of expanded clone.

>TRBJ1-1|NA|NA|TRBV28
CASSQDRNTEAFF
TGTGCCAGCAGTCAGGACAGGAACACTGAAGCTTTCTTT
>TRBJ1-6|NA|NA|TRBV30
CAWRVKAGRDSPLHF
TGTGCCTGGAGGGTAAAAGCAGGGCGTGATTCACCCCTCCACTTT
>TRBJ1-2|NA|NA|TRBV7-2
CAVSRDTSNYGYTF
TGTGCCGTATCCCGGGACACTTCTAACTATGGCTACACCTTC
>TRBJ1-2|NA|NA|TRBV10-3
CAIRPGDYGGGYTF
TGTGCCATCAGACCGGGGGACTACGGAGGTGGCTACACCTTC
>TRBJ1-2|NA|NA|TRBV9
CASSVKGDGYGYTF
TGTGCCAGCAGCGTAAAGGGAGACGGCTATGGCTACACCTTC
>TRBJ1-2|NA|NA|TRBV6-5
CASSPTGGYGYTF
TGTGCCAGCAGTCCGACCGGGGGCTATGGCTACACCTTC
>TRBJ2-2|NA|NA|TRBV11-3
CASSLGGETGTGELFF
TGTGCCAGCAGCTTAGGGGGCGAGACCGGAACCGGGGAGCTGTTTTTT
>TRBJ2-7|TRBD1|NA|TRBV4-1
CASSPTGAPSYEQYF
TGCGCCAGCAGCCCCACAGGGGCACCCTCCTACGAGCAGTACTTC
>TRBJ2-7|NA|NA|TRBV3-1/TRBV3-2
CASSQVAYREQYF
TGTGCCAGCAGCCAAGTCGCGTACCGCGAGCAGTACTTC
>TRBJ1-6|TRBD1|NA|TRBV18
CASSPNRGTNSPLHF
TGTGCCAGCTCACCAAACAGGGGTACCAATTCACCCCTCCACTTT
>TRBJ2-5|TRBD2|NA|TRBV2
CASRGGGGGAWETQYF
TGTGCCAGCAGAGGCGGCGGCGGGGGGGCCTGGGAGACCCAGTACTTC
>TRBJ1-1|TRBD1|few|TRBV19
CASRETGSAEAFF
TGTGCCAGTAGGGAGACAGGGTCAGCCGAGGCTTTCTTT
>TRBJ2-5|TRBD2|NA|TRBV3-1/TRBV3-2
CASSQNPRGGETQYF
TGTGCCAGCAGCCAAAATCCGCGGGGGGGAGAGACCCAGTACTTC
>TRBJ2-6|TRBD1|NA|TRBV25-1
CASSEPPGQASGANVLTF
TGTGCCAGCAGTGAGCCGCCGGGACAGGCGTCTGGGGCCAACGTCCTGACTTTC
>TRBJ2-1|TRBD2|NA|TRBV7-8
CASQPGLAGGNLGYNEQFF
TGTGCCAGCCAGCCGGGACTAGCGGGGGGTAACTTGGGGTACAATGAGCAGTTCTTC